This T cell receptor beta chain stems from a study of PD-1 blockade in mismatch repair-deficient tumors. This CDR3 is 15 amino acids long. Trimming shortened V by 4 bases and J by 4 bases, and 16 bases separated the two germline ends. Germline V gene data show CDR1 as SGHRS and CDR2 as YFSETQ. Libraries were prepared by immunoSEQ multiplex PCR; TCRdb keeps only in-frame clonotypes and omits some of them. The sample lists about 34,000 clones, more than 70% occurring once. This material consisted of PBMCs, taken 6 to 7 weeks after starting pembrolizumab. The chain recombines TRBV5-1 with TRBJ2-3; possibly TRBD1 for D (8 bases). This TCR was recovered from an adult with mismatch repair-deficient cancer. CDR3 amino acids: CASSRGQAGADTQYF. In DNA, the CDR3 is TGCGCCAGCAGCCGGGGACAGGCGGGGGCAGATACGCAGTATTTT.